Sequencing of this T cell receptor beta chain was carried out in a study of T cells after posttransplantation cyclophosphamide. Profiling relied on immunoSEQ multiplex PCR, and the TCRdb table lists in-frame clones only, not all of them. The table has around 47,000 clones, roughly 92% seen once; the top ten hold about 3.1%. With respect to this clone: Its antigen is not identified.

With V trimmed by 2 bases and J by 2 bases, 6 bases remained unmatched. The CDR3 consists of 16 residues. The germline CDR1 and CDR2 sequences are SGHNT and YYREEE (reference sequence). Study conclusions and caveats: Blood and skin or GI T cell repertoires showed limited TRB overlap. TRB clonality was highly associated with recipient CMV seropositivity and reactivation.

Peripheral blood was collected from the related graft donor on the marrow donation day. The sample comprised PBMCs. This receptor was identified in a woman aged 30 to 39 in good health and a related stem cell transplant donor. The chain has TRBV5-4 and TRBJ1-3; 8 nucleotides agree with TRBD1. The CDR3 reads CASSFLGRGPGNTIYF. CDR3 nucleotide sequence: TGTGCCAGCAGCTTTTTGGGCAGGGGGCCTGGAAACACCATATATTTT.